These 6 T cell receptor beta chains came from one sample sequenced in a study of blood T cell repertoires in COVID-19. Profiled with immunoSEQ multiplex PCR; TCRdb holds only in-frame clones, not every one. The sample lists some 70,000 clones, 87% occurring once. Sample: peripheral blood. All receptors come from a woman in her fifties or sixties with COVID-19, enrolled during active disease.

The chain carries TRBV5-1 and TRBJ1-1, with 12 bases matching TRBD1. CDR1 and CDR2 from the germline V gene are SGHRS and YFSETQ. V lost 4 bases and J lost 3; bases outside the gene matches: 10. The CDR3 sequence is 17 residues long. CDR3 DNA sequence: TGCGCCAGCAGCCTAAGGGACAGGGGGCATCAGGACACTGAAGCTTTCTTT. It translates to CASSLRDRGHQDTEAFF.

The sample holds many counts of this clone. V is TRBV4-1 and J is TRBJ2-3, with D maybe TRBD2 (6 bases). Germline V gene data show CDR1 as MGHRA and CDR2 as YSYEKL. V dropped 1 base and J dropped 5 bases, with 16 bases sitting between them. CDR3 length equals 16 residues. CDR3 nucleotides: TGCGCCAGCAGCCAAGGGCGGGGAGGACCGCAAGATACGCAGTATTTT. Translating gives CASSQGRGGPQDTQYF.

This chain uses TRBV19 with TRBJ2-5, with a possible D match to TRBD1 (6 bases). CDR1 and CDR2 from the germline V gene are LNHDA and SQIVND (reference sequence). Trimming shortened V by 7 bases and J by 5 bases, and 8 bases separated the two germline ends. The CDR3 has 11 amino acids. The CDR3 bases are TGTGCCAGTACCCAGGGGGAGACCCAGTACTTC. Translated: CASTQGETQYF.

The chain carries TRBV18 and TRBJ1-1; unclear D gene. CDR3 size: 15 residues. V was trimmed by 4 bases and J by 2 bases, leaving 14 bases between them. Germline loops: CDR1 KGHSH, CDR2 LQKENI. As DNA, the CDR3 is TGTGCCAGCTCACTGGGCAGTACTGTTAACACTGAAGCTTTCTTT. It specifies CASSLGSTVNTEAFF.

The chain uses TRBV5-4 and TRBJ1-2; D is undetermined. The CDR3 sequence is 15 residues long. The V end was cut by 0 bases, the J end by 1 base, with 10 bases between. Germline values: CDR1 SGHNT, CDR2 YYREEE (reference sequence). The CDR3: CASSLAGVLNYGYTF. The CDR3 region has the DNA TGTGCCAGCAGCTTGGCCGGGGTTCTTAACTATGGCTACACCTTC.

J is TRBJ2-1 and V is TRBV19; D call uncertain. Germline CDR1 LNHDA, CDR2 SQIVND (reference sequence). The CDR3 is made up of 14 amino acids. The V end was cut by 2 bases, the J end by 3 bases, with 8 bases between. CDR3 region: CASSIRTHYNEQFF. The CDR3 DNA reads TGTGCCAGTAGTATAAGAACACACTACAATGAGCAGTTCTTC. Based on the CDR3 plus reference TRBV19 and TRBJ2-1, the full variable domain is DGGITQSPKYLFRKEGQNVTLSCEQNLNHDAMYWYRQDPGQGLRLIYYSQIVNDFQKGDIAEGYSVSREKKESFPLTVTSAQKNPTAFYLCASSIRTHYNEQFFGPGTRLTVL.